The 8 T cell receptor beta chains reported below all come from one sample, sequenced in a study of human T cells and chemical hapten exposure. The sample's time point: patch test 2, 6 weeks after DPC sensitization. Documented treatment: therapeutic diphenylcyclopropenone sensitization with weekly scalp DPC. TCRdb itself ran the RACE reads through MiXCR, one entry per CDR3 protein. The sample lists approximately 95,000 distinct CDR3 sequences, over 9.5% seen once, with roughly 3.1% in the top ten. The material sequenced was whole blood, taken in connection with sensitization to the hapten diphenylcyclopropenone (DPC). The receptors originated from a middle-aged woman with alopecia areata. Some clones in this sample may be carry-over from other donors' samples.

This clonotype was found many times. The rearrangement uses TRBV6-4 and TRBJ2-3; D gene uncertain. The V gene lost 2 bases and the J gene lost 2 bases, with 5 bases spanning the gap. The germline V gene encodes CDR1 MRHNA and CDR2 SNTAGT. The CDR3 consists of 13 residues. DNA of the CDR3: TGTGCCAGCAGTGACCAGTACACAGATACGCAGTATTTT. Translated: CASSDQYTDTQYF.

V and J are TRBV7-2 and TRBJ1-4; 7 bases fit TRBD1. The CDR3 is 15 residues long. Germline CDR1 SGHTA, CDR2 FQGNSA. After removal of 5 bases from V and 0 bases from J, the junction contained 3 bases not matched to a gene. The CDR3 region is CASSGTGATNEKLFF. CDR3 in DNA: TGTGCCAGCAGCGGAACAGGGGCAACTAATGAAAAACTGTTTTTT.

The chain links TRBV20-1 to TRBJ2-3; D is undetermined. This CDR3 has 14 residues. V lost 2 bases to trimming and J lost 0 bases, with 9 bases between them. CDR1 DFQATT and CDR2 SNEGSKA come from the germline V gene (reference sequence). CDR3: CSARTGASTDTQYF. The CDR3 region has the DNA TGCAGTGCTAGAACCGGTGCTAGCACAGATACGCAGTATTTT.

This clonotype was observed a few times. This chain connects TRBV5-1 to TRBJ1-2; possible D gene TRBD1, 6 bases. V lost 4 bases and J lost 0, with 13 bases in between. Germline V gene lookup returns CDR1 SGHRS and CDR2 YFSETQ. CDR3 length: 15 residues. The CDR3 DNA sequence: TGCGCCAGCAGCCCTGGCAGGGGAGCTAACTATGGCTACACCTTC. Translated: CASSPGRGANYGYTF.

This clonotype was recorded a few times. The rearrangement uses TRBV20-1 and TRBJ2-7, with D possibly matching TRBD1 (6 bases). Germline V gene sequence: CDR1 DFQATT, CDR2 SNEGSKA (reference sequence). V gave up 5 bases and J gave up 2 bases, with 10 bases separating them. The CDR3 is 12 residues long. The CDR3 sequence: CSAGGHTYEQYF. Written as DNA, the CDR3 is TGCAGTGCTGGGGGACATACCTACGAGCAGTACTTC.

Turning to this clonotype: A single base separates this from a much larger clone, so it may be a read error. This chain connects TRBV7-2 to TRBJ1-2; 7 nucleotides align to TRBD1. Germline CDR1 and CDR2: SGHTA and FQGNSA. The CDR3 has 15 amino acids. After removal of 2 bases from V and 5 bases from J, the junction contained 8 bases not matched to a gene. As DNA, the CDR3 is TGTGCCAGCAGCTTAAACACAGGGGCACCTTATGGCTACACCTTC. Residues: CASSLNTGAPYGYTF.

The V call is TRBV4-3, the J call TRBJ1-2; the match to TRBD1 covers 10 bases. V was clipped by 5 bases and J by 6 bases; unmatched bases: 12. The CDR3 runs to 16 residues. Germline V gene lookup returns CDR1 LGHNA and CDR2 YSLEER. The CDR3 bases are TGCGCCAGCAGCTCAGAGCTAGGACAGGGGGTCAATGGCTACACCTTC. Protein product: CASSSELGQGVNGYTF.

This clonotype has at least ten counts. The chain couples TRBV7-2 to TRBJ2-1, with TRBD2 identical over 8 bases. Germline CDR1 is SGHTA and CDR2 is FQGNSA. Losses at the gene ends were 1 base for V and 6 bases for J; bases not matched to a gene: 5. The CDR3 consists of 15 residues. This chain's CDR3 is CASSLGGLGPNEQFF. In DNA, the CDR3 is TGTGCCAGCAGCTTAGGGGGACTAGGTCCCAATGAGCAGTTCTTC.